The clone carrying this T cell receptor beta chain was detected only a few times. Time point specified: patch test 2, 6 weeks after DPC sensitization. Regarding treatment: therapeutic diphenylcyclopropenone sensitization with weekly scalp DPC. Every donor had alopecia and was 18 to 70 years old; all were suitable for DPC. The data were taken from a study of human T cells and chemical hapten exposure. TCRdb analysed the RACE reads with MiXCR anew, one entry per CDR3 protein. Among roughly 30,000 distinct CDR3 sequences listed, more than 8% were seen once. Trimming took off 5 bases at V and 1 base at J, with 15 bases between the two ends. In germline, CDR1 is SGHTA, CDR2 FQGNSA. This CDR3 comprises 16 residues.

The source material was whole blood, sampled in connection with sensitization to the hapten diphenylcyclopropenone (DPC). The V gene is TRBV7-2, the J gene TRBJ2-1; TRBD2 might be the D (6 bases). This clonotype originated in a man under 40 with alopecia areata. Some clones in this sample may be carry-over from other donors' samples. The CDR3 DNA is TGTGCCAGCAGCCCGGGGACCGCGGGATCCTACAATGAGCAGTTCTTC. It translates to CASSPGTAGSYNEQFF.